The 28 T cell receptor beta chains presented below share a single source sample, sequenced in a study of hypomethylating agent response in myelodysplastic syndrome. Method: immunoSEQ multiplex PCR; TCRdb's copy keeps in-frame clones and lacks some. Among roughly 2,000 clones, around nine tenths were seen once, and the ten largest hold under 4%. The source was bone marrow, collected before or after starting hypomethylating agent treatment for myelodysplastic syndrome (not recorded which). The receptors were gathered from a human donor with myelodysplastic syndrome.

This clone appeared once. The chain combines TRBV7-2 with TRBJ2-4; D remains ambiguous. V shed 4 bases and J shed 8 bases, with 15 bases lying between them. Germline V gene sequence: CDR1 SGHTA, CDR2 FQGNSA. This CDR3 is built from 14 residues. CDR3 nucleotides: TGTGCCAGCAGCTCTTTAGACCCTCCCTACATTCAGTACTTC. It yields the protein CASSSLDPPYIQYF.

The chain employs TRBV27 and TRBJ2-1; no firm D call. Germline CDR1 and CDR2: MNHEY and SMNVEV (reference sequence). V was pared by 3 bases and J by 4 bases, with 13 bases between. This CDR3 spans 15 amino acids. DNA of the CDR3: TGTGCCAGCAGTTTCTCAACCGCCCCTTACAATGAGCAGTTCTTC. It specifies CASSFSTAPYNEQFF.

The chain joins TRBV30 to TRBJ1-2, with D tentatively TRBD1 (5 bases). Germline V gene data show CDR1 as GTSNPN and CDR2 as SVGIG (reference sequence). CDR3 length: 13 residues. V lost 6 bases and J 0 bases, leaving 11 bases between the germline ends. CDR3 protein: CACPDTPNYGYTF. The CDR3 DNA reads TGTGCCTGTCCGGACACCCCTAACTATGGCTACACCTTC.

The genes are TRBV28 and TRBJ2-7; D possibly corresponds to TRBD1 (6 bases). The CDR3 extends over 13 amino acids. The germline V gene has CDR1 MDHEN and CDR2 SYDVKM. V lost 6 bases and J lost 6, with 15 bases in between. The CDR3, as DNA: TGTGCCAGCAGCCGCAGACAGGTTGGCGAGCAGTACTTC. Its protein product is CASSRRQVGEQYF.

This CDR3 reads CASSQVPQGQGSGNTIYF. As DNA, the CDR3 is TGCGCCAGCAGCCAAGTCCCACAGGGCCAGGGCTCTGGAAACACCATATATTTT. The chain uses TRBV4-1 and TRBJ1-3; a weak D match, TRBD1 (6 bases). Trimming took off 1 base at V and 0 bases at J, with 16 bases between the two ends. The CDR3 length is 18 residues. CDR1 MGHRA and CDR2 YSYEKL come from the germline V gene.

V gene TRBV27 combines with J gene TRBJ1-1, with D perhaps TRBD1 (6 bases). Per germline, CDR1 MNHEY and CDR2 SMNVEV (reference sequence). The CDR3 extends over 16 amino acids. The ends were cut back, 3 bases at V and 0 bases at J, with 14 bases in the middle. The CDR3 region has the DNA TGTGCCAGCAGTTTTGACTCCGGGACATTGAACACTGAAGCTTTCTTT. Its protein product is CASSFDSGTLNTEAFF.

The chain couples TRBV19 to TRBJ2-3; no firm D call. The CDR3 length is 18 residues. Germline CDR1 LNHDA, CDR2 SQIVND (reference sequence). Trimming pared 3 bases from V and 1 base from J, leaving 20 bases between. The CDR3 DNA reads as TGTGCCAGTAGTATTTTTTCCGGTACTCCTTTTGGCACAGATACGCAGTATTTT. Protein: CASSIFSGTPFGTDTQYF. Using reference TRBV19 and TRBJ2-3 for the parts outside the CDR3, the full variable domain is DGGITQSPKYLFRKEGQNVTLSCEQNLNHDAMYWYRQDPGQGLRLIYYSQIVNDFQKGDIAEGYSVSREKKESFPLTVTSAQKNPTAFYLCASSIFSGTPFGTDTQYFGPGTRLTVL.

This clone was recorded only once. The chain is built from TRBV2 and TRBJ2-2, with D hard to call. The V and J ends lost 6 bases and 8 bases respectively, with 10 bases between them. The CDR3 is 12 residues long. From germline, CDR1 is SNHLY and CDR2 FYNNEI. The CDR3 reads CASRDRGGELFF. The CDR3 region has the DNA TGTGCCAGCAGGGACCGCGGAGGGGAGCTGTTTTTT.

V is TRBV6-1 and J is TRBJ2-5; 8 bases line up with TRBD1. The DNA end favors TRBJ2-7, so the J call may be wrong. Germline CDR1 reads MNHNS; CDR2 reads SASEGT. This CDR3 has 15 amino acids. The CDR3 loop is CASSELGQDSYEQYF. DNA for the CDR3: TGTGCCAGCAGTGAACTGGGACAGGATTCCTACGAGCAGTACTTC.

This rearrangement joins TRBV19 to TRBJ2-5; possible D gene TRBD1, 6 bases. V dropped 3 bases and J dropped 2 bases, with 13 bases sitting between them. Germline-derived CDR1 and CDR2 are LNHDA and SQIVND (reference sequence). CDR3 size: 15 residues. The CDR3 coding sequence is TGTGCCAGTAGTATCCCAATCGGGACACAAGAGACCCAGTACTTC. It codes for CASSIPIGTQETQYF.

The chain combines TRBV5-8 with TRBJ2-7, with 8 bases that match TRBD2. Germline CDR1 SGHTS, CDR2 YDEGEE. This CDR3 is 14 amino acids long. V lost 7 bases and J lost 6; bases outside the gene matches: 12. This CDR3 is CASRPRRGVSEQYF. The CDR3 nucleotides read TGTGCCAGCCGACCCCGGCGGGGGGTCTCCGAGCAGTACTTC.

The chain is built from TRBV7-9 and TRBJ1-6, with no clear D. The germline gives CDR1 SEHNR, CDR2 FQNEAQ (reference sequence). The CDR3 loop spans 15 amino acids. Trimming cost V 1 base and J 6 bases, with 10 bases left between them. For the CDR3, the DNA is TGTGCCAGCAGCTTAGTGAACCGGTTTAATTCACCCCTCCACTTT. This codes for CASSLVNRFNSPLHF. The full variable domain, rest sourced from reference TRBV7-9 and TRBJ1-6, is DTGVSQNPRHKITKRGQNVTFRCDPISEHNRLYWYRQTLGQGPEFLTYFQNEAQLEKSRLLSDRFSAERPKGSFSTLEIQRTEQGDSAMYLCASSLVNRFNSPLHFGNGTRLTVT.

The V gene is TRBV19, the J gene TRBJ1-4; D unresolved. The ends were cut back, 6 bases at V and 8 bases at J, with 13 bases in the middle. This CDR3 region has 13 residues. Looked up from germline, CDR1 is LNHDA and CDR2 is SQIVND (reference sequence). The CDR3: CASSLAFVEKLFF. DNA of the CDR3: TGTGCCAGTAGCCTGGCGTTCGTGGAAAAACTGTTTTTT.

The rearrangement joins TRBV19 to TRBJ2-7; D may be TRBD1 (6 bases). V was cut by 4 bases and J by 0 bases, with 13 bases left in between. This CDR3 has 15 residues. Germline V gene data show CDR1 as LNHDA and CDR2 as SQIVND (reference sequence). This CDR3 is CASSRTVQSSYEQYF. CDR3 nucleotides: TGTGCCAGTAGTAGGACAGTCCAGAGCTCCTACGAGCAGTACTTC.

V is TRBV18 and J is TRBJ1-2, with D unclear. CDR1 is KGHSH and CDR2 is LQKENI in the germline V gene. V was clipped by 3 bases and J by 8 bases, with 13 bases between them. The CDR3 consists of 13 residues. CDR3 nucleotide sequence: TGTGCCAGCTCACCCGACCGAACCAGCGGCTACACCTTC. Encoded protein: CASSPDRTSGYTF.

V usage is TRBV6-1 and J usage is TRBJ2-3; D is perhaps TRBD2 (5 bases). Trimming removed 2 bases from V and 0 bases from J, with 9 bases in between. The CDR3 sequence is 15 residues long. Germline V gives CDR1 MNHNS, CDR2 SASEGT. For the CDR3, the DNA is TGTGCCAGCAGTGAATCCCTAGCTAGCACAGATACGCAGTATTTT. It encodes CASSESLASTDTQYF.

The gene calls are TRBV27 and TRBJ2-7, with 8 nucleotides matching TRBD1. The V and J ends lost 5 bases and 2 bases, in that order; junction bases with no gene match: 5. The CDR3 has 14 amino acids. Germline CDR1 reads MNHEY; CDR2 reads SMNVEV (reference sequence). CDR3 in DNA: TGTGCCAGCAGTCCGGACAGGGTGCCCTACGAGCAGTACTTC. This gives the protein CASSPDRVPYEQYF.

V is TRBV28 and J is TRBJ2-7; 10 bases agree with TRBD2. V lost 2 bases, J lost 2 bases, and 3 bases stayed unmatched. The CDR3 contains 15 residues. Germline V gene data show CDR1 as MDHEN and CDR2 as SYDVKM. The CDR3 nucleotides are TGTGCCAGCAGTTTACGGACTAGCGGAGCCTACGAGCAGTACTTC. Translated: CASSLRTSGAYEQYF. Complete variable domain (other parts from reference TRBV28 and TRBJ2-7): DVKVTQSSRYLVKRTGEKVFLECVQDMDHENMFWYRQDPGLGLRLIYFSYDVKMKEKGDIPEGYSVSREKKERFSLILESASTNQTSMYLCASSLRTSGAYEQYFGPGTRLTVT.

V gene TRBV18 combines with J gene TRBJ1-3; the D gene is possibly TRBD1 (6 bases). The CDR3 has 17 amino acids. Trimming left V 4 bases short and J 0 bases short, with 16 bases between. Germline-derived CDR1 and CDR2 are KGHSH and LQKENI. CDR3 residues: CASSREAGDYSGNTIYF. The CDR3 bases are TGTGCCAGCTCACGAGAAGCAGGGGATTACTCTGGAAACACCATATATTTT. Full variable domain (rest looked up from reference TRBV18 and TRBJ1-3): NAGVMQNPRHLVRRRGQEARLRCSPMKGHSHVYWYRQLPEEGLKFMVYLQKENIIDESGMPKERFSAEFPKEGPSILRIQQVVRGDSAAYFCASSREAGDYSGNTIYFGEGSWLTVV.

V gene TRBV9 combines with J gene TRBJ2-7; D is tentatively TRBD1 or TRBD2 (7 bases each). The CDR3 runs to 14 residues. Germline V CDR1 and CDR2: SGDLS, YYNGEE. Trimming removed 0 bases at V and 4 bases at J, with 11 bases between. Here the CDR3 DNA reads TGTGCCAGCAGCGTAGCAGGGGGGGGGTACGAGCAGTACTTC. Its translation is CASSVAGGGYEQYF.

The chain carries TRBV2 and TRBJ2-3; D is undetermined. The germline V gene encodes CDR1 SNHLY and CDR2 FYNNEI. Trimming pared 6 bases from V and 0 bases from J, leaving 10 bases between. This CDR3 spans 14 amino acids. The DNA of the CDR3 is TGTGCCAGCAGGGTTGGCTCTAGCACAGATACGCAGTATTTT. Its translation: CASRVGSSTDTQYF.

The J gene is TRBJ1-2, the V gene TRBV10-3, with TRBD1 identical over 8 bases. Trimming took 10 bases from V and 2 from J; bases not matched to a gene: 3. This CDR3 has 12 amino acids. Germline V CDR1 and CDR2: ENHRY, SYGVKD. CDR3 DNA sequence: TGTGCCACAACAGGGGGGAACTATGGCTACACCTTC. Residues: CATTGGNYGYTF.

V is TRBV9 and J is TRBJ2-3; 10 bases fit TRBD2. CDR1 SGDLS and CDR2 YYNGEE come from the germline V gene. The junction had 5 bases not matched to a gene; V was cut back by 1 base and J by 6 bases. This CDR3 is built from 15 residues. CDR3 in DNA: TGTGCCAGCAGCGTAACTAGCGGGGACGCGGATACGCAGTATTTT. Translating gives CASSVTSGDADTQYF.

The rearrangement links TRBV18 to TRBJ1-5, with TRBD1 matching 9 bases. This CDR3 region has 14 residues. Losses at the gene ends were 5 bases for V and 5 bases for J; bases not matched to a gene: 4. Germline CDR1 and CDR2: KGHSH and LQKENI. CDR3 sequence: CASSSDRGDQPQHF. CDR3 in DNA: TGTGCCAGCTCATCGGACAGGGGTGATCAGCCCCAGCATTTT.

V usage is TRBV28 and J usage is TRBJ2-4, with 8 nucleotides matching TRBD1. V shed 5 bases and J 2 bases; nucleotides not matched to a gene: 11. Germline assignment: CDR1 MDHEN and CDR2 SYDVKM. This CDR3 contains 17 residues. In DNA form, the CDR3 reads TGTGCCAGCAGTCCCAGGGGGCGGAGACCCACCAAAAACATTCAGTACTTC. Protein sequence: CASSPRGRRPTKNIQYF.

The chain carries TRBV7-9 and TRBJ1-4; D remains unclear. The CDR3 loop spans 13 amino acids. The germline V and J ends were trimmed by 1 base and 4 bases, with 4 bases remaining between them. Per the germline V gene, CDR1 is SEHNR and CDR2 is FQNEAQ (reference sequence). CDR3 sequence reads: CASSLGVNEKLFF. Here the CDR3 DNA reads TGTGCCAGCAGCTTAGGCGTTAATGAAAAACTGTTTTTT.

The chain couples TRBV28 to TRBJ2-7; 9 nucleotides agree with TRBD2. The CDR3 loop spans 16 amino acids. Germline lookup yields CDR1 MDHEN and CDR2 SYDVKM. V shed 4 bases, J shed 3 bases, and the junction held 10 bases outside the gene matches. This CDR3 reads CASSSLGSGSVYEQYF. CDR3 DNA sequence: TGTGCCAGCAGTTCCCTAGGTAGCGGGAGTGTCTACGAGCAGTACTTC. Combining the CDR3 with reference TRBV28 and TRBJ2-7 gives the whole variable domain DVKVTQSSRYLVKRTGEKVFLECVQDMDHENMFWYRQDPGLGLRLIYFSYDVKMKEKGDIPEGYSVSREKKERFSLILESASTNQTSMYLCASSSLGSGSVYEQYFGPGTRLTVT.

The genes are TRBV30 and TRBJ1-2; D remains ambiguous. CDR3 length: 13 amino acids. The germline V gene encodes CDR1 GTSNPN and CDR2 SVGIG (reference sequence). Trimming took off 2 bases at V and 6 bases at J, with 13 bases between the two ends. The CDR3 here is CAWSREGSDGYTF. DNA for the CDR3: TGTGCCTGGAGTCGTGAGGGCTCGGATGGCTACACCTTC.